Listed below are T cell receptor beta chains from one sample, sequenced in a study of OX40 agonist ivuxolimab in advanced cancers. TCRdb keeps only in-frame clones here, not all; method: immunoSEQ multiplex PCR. There are under 20,000 clones in the sample; approximately 87% occur only once, and roughly 34% lies in the top ten. The source material was CD4+ or CD8+ T cells sorted from blood, sampled in a trial of the OX40 agonist ivuxolimab. These receptors came from an adult with an advanced solid tumor such as melanoma, head and neck, liver or kidney cancer. CDR3s include the opening cysteine and the closing phenylalanine or tryptophan. The D gene is left open where the match is weak. Clone size is given for some rows only: seen once, a few or many times, or a class if the clone is expanded.

cdr3_nt	cdr3_aa	v_call	j_call	clone_size	d_call
TGTGCCAGTAGTGTCGACAGGGGGAGAAACACCATATATTTT	CASSVDRGRNTIYF	TRBV19	TRBJ1-3	NA	TRBD1
TGTGCCACCCAGGAGTACCAGTACAATGAGCAGTTCTTC	CATQEYQYNEQFF	TRBV28	TRBJ2-1	NA	NA
TGTGCCAGTAGTATGGTCGCGGAGCGAGGATACAATGAGCAGTTCTTC	CASSMVAERGYNEQFF	TRBV19	TRBJ2-1	NA	NA
TGTGCCAGCAGTGACGGAGCGAATCAGCCCCAGCATTTT	CASSDGANQPQHF	TRBV28	TRBJ1-5	few	NA
TGTGCCAGTAGTATAAGGGGGATTGGGAACACTGAAGCTTTCTTT	CASSIRGIGNTEAFF	TRBV19	TRBJ1-1	NA	NA
TGCGCCAGCACCCCTACCTCGTCCCTCTCCTACGAGCAGTACTTC	CASTPTSSLSYEQYF	TRBV5-1	TRBJ2-7	NA	NA
TGTGCCAGCAGTTTACGTACAGGGAGCGGTCAGCCCCAGCATTTT	CASSLRTGSGQPQHF	TRBV28	TRBJ1-5	once	NA
TGCAGCGAGCAAGCCTACAATGAGCAGTTCTTC	CSEQAYNEQFF	TRBV29-1	TRBJ2-1	NA	NA
TGTGCCAGCAGCAGGGGACAGGGGGCATACGAGCAGTACTTC	CASSRGQGAYEQYF	TRBV7-2	TRBJ2-7	NA	TRBD1
TGTGCCAGCAGCCCCTGGGCTAGCTATGAGCAGTTCTTC	CASSPWASYEQFF	TRBV25-1	TRBJ2-1	NA	NA
TGTGCCAGCAGCAAGGCTGGGACTTTCTCCTACAATGAGCAGTTCTTC	CASSKAGTFSYNEQFF	TRBV21-1	TRBJ2-1	NA	NA
TGTGCCAGTACCCGCGGGAGCGGGAACTACAATGAGCAGTTCTTC	CASTRGSGNYNEQFF	TRBV19	TRBJ2-1	NA	TRBD2
TGTGCCAGCAGTTTAAGCGGACAGCACGAGCAGTACTTC	CASSLSGQHEQYF	TRBV27	TRBJ2-7	NA	NA
TGTGCCAGCAGCTTCGGGACTAGCGGTTCCTACGAGCAGTACTTC	CASSFGTSGSYEQYF	TRBV11-2	TRBJ2-7	NA	TRBD2
TGTGCCAGCACCGAGGACAGATGGTATGGCTACACCTTC	CASTEDRWYGYTF	TRBV2	TRBJ1-2	NA	NA
TGTGCCAGTACCAGACTCCCCGGCGATGAGCAGTTCTTC	CASTRLPGDEQFF	TRBV19	TRBJ2-1	NA	NA
TGTGCCAGCAGTCCAAGTCAGAACACCGCCTACGAGCAGTACTTC	CASSPSQNTAYEQYF	TRBV4-2	TRBJ2-7	NA	NA
TGCGCCAGCAGCCAAGATACCCGGCATGGGGGCTACGAGCAGTACTTC	CASSQDTRHGGYEQYF	TRBV4-3	TRBJ2-7	NA	NA
TGTGCCAGCAGCTCCGGGGGAGCCGAAGGTTATGGCTACACCTTC	CASSSGGAEGYGYTF	TRBV7-9	TRBJ1-2	NA	NA
TGCAGCGTTTCAGTTGGACAGGGGGCTTCCTACGAGCAGTACTTC	CSVSVGQGASYEQYF	TRBV29-1	TRBJ2-7	NA	TRBD1
TGTGCCAGCAGCGTAGACATCTACGAGCAGTACTTC	CASSVDIYEQYF	TRBV11-2	TRBJ2-7	NA	NA
TGTGCCAGCAGCTTCGGGGGGCTGGGGACTGAAGCTTTCTTT	CASSFGGLGTEAFF	TRBV7-9	TRBJ1-1	NA	NA
TGTGCCAGCAATCAGGTGGGGAGCAATCAGCCCCAGCATTTT	CASNQVGSNQPQHF	TRBV27	TRBJ1-5	NA	NA
TGTGCCAGCAGCCCATCAAGCGGGAGAGCCTACAATGAGCAGTTCTTC	CASSPSSGRAYNEQFF	TRBV7-9	TRBJ2-1	few	TRBD2
TGTGCCAGCAGCCTCCGAGGGGTGAACACTGAAGCTTTCTTT	CASSLRGVNTEAFF	TRBV28	TRBJ1-1	NA	NA
TGTGCCAGCAGCCCCGGGGCTAGCGACGAGCAGTACTTC	CASSPGASDEQYF	TRBV5-6	TRBJ2-7	once	NA
TGTGCCTGGAGTGTATTGGAGGATTCACCCCTCCACTTT	CAWSVLEDSPLHF	TRBV30	TRBJ1-6	NA	NA
TGTGCCAGCAGTGGGGGACTAGCGGGAAGTAATGAGCAGTTCTTC	CASSGGLAGSNEQFF	TRBV27	TRBJ2-1	NA	TRBD2
TGTGCCAGCAGCGTAGATGGCTTATCCTACGAGCAGTACTTC	CASSVDGLSYEQYF	TRBV9	TRBJ2-7	NA	NA
TGTGCCATCAGTAGGGACCGAAACACCGGGGAGCTGTTTTTT	CAISRDRNTGELFF	TRBV10-3	TRBJ2-2	NA	NA
TGTGCCAGCAGCAAAGGGGCCGATGAGCAGTTCTTC	CASSKGADEQFF	TRBV21-1	TRBJ2-1	once	NA
TGTGCCAGCAGCGTAGGGGAGGGGGACACCTACGAGCAGTACTTC	CASSVGEGDTYEQYF	TRBV7-7	TRBJ2-7	NA	NA
TGTGCCAGCAGAGGGACTAGCGGGGATTACAATGAGCAGTTCTTC	CASRGTSGDYNEQFF	TRBV7-8	TRBJ2-1	NA	TRBD2
TGCGCCAGCAGCTCGCTACCCGGGGGAACTGAAGCTTTCTTT	CASSSLPGGTEAFF	TRBV5-1	TRBJ1-1	NA	NA
TGCGCCAGCAGCCACCGGACAGGGGCGAACACCGGGGAGCTGTTTTTT	CASSHRTGANTGELFF	TRBV4-1	TRBJ2-2	NA	TRBD1
TGTGCCAGCAGCTTGCGGGGGCCCGAGTGGGGATGGCAAGAGACCCAGTACTTC	CASSLRGPEWGWQETQYF	TRBV5-4	TRBJ2-5	NA	NA